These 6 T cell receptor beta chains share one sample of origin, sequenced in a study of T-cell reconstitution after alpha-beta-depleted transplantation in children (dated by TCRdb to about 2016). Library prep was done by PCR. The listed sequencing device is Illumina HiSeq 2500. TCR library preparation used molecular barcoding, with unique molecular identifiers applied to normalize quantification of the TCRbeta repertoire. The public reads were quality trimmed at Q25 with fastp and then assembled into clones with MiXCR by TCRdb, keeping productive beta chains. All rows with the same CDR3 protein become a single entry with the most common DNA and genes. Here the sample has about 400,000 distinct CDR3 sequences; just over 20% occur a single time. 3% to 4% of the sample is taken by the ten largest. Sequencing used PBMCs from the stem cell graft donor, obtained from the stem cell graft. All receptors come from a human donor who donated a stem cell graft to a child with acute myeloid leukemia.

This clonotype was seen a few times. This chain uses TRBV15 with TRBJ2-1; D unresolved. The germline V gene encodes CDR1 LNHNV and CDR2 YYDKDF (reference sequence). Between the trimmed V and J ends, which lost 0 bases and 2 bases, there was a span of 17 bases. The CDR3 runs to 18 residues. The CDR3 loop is CATSRDLPKYLTYNEQFF. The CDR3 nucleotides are TGTGCCACCAGCAGAGATCTACCGAAGTACCTCACCTACAATGAGCAGTTCTTC.

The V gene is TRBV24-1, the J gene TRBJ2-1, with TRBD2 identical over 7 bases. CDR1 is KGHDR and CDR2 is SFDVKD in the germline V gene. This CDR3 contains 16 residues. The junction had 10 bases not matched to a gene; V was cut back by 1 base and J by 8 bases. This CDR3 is CATSDFGAGTNYEQFF. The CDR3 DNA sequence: TGTGCCACCAGTGATTTTGGAGCGGGAACTAACTATGAGCAGTTCTTC.

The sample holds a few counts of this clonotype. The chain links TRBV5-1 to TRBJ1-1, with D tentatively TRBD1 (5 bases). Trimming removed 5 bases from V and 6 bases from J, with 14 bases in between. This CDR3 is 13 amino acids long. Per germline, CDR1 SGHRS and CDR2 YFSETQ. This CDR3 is CASRSRQSAEAFF. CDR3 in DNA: TGCGCCAGCAGAAGCCGACAGTCGGCTGAAGCTTTCTTT.

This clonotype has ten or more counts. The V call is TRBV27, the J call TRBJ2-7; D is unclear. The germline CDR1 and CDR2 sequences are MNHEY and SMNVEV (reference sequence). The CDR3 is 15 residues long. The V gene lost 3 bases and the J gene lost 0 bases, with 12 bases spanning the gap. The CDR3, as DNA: TGTGCCAGCAGTTTGGTAGCACACAGCTCCTACGAGCAGTACTTC. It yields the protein CASSLVAHSSYEQYF.

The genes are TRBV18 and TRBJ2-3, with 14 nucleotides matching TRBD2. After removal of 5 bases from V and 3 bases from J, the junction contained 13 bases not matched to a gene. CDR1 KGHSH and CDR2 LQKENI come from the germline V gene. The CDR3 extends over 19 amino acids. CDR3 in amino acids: CASSTGKGLAGDGTDTQYF. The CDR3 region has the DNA TGTGCCAGCTCAACGGGGAAGGGACTAGCGGGAGATGGGACAGATACGCAGTATTTT.

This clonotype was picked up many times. CDR3 sequence (DNA): TGCAGCGGCCAACAGGGGGGCGATCAGCCCCAGCATTTT. Protein sequence: CSGQQGGDQPQHF. This chain connects TRBV29-1 to TRBJ1-5; 8 bases fit TRBD1. The germline V gene has CDR1 SQVTM and CDR2 ANQGSEA. Germline trimming cut 7 bases from V and 5 bases from J; bases unmatched to any gene: 7. The CDR3 runs 13 residues. The variable domain in full, completed from reference TRBV29-1 and TRBJ1-5, reads SAVISQKPSRDICQRGTSLTIQCQVDSQVTMMFWYRQQPGQSLTLIATANQGSEATYESGFVIDKFPISRPNLTFSTLTVSNMSPEDSSIYLCSGQQGGDQPQHFGDGTRLSIL.